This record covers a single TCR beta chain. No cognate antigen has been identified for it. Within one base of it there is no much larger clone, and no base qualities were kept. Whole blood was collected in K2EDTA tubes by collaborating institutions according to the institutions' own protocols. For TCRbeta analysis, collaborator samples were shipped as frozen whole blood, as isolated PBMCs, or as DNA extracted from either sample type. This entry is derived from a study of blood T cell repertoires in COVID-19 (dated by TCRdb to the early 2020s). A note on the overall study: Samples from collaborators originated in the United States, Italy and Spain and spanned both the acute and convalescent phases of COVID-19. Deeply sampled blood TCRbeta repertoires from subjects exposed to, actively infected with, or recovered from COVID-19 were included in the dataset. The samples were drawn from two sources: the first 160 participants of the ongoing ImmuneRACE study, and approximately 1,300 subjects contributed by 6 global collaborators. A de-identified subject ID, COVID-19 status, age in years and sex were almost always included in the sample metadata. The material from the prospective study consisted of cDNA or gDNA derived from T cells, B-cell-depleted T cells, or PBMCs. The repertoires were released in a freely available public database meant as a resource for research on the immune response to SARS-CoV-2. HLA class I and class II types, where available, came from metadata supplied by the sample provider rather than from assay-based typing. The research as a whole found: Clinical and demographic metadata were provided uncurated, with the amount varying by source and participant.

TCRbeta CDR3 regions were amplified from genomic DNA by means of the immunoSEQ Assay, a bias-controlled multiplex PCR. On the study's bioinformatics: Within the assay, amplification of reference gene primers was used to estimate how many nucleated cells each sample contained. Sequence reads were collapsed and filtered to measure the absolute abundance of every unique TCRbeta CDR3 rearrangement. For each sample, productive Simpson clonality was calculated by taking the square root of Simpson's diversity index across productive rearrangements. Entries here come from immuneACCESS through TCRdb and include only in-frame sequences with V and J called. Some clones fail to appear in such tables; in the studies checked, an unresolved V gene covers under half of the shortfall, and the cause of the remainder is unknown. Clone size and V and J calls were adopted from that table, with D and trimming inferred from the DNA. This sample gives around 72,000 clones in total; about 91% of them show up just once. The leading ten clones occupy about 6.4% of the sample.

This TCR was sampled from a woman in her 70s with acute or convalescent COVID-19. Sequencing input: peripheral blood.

The nucleotides are TGTGCCAGCAGTCCCTTCTGGGGGGGAGATGGCTACACCTTC. Its translation reads: CASSPFWGGDGYTF. The V and J genes are TRBV28 and TRBJ1-2; a weak D assignment points to TRBD1 (5 bases agree). The V end loses 5 bases and the J end loses 6 bases, and a stretch of 16 bases separates them. Reading the germline V gene gives CDR1 MDHEN and CDR2 SYDVKM. The CDR3 covers 14 residues, taking in both the cysteine and the phenylalanine. Only CDR3 DNA is held: 42 bases, read in frame from base 1.